Below are 17 T cell receptor beta chains sequenced from a single sample in a study of breast tumors, draining lymph nodes, adjacent tissues. TCRdb reanalysed the multiplex PCR reads using MiXCR and keeps one entry per CDR3 protein. The sample records about 21,000 distinct CDR3 sequences, roughly 50% being singletons. Sequencing was done on a sample of breast tumor tissue. The receptors here all came from a female donor with breast cancer. Some clones in this sample may be carry-over from other donors' samples.

As to this clonotype: The junction departs from the called germline gene at one end, perhaps through a read error. The rearrangement joins TRBV10-3 to TRBJ2-7; the D gene is possibly TRBD2 (6 bases). The CDR3 is made up of 15 amino acids. Germline V gene lookup returns CDR1 ENHRY and CDR2 SYGVKD. The CDR3 is CAIRRTDGSRYEQYF. DNA for the CDR3: TGTGCCATCAGAAGGACTGACGGGAGCAGGTACGAACAGTACTTC.

The V and J genes are TRBV11-1 and TRBJ1-1, with 8 bases fitting TRBD1. The trim removed 8 bases at V and 4 bases at J, leaving 15 bases unmatched. The V gene's germline CDR1 is SGHAT and CDR2 FQDESV (reference sequence). The CDR3 is 16 residues long. As DNA, the CDR3 is TGTGCCAGCGGACAGGGACTTTTTGGAGGGGGCACTGAAGCTTTCTTT. Protein: CASGQGLFGGGTEAFF.

There are many counts of this clonotype. The gene calls are TRBV6-2 or TRBV6-3 and TRBJ2-1; 14 bases align to TRBD2. The CDR3 has 16 amino acids. With 0 bases clipped from V and 10 bases from J, the junction kept 5 bases outside the gene matches. Germline CDR1 and CDR2: MNHEY and SVGEGT. The CDR3 here is CASSYSGLAGGGEQFF. In DNA, the CDR3 is TGTGCCAGCAGTTACTCTGGACTAGCGGGAGGTGGCGAGCAGTTCTTC.

This clonotype was recorded at least ten times. A single base separates this from a much larger clone, so it may be a read error. The CDR3 DNA reads TGTGCCAGCGCCCGGGACAGGACAAACTATGGCTACACCTTC. Translation gives CASARDRTNYGYTF. The genes are TRBV5-6 and TRBJ1-2, with TRBD1 identical over 8 bases. The length of the CDR3 is 14 residues. Trimming removed 7 bases from V and 2 bases from J; junction bases left unmatched: 7. Per germline, CDR1 SGHDT and CDR2 YYEEEE.

On this clonotype itself: One junction end disagrees with the germline gene, perhaps due to a read error. V gene TRBV28 combines with J gene TRBJ2-2; D perhaps matches TRBD1 (5 bases). Per the germline V gene, CDR1 is MDHEN and CDR2 is SYDVKM. CDR3 length equals 16 residues. CDR3 region: CASTPRDSLNTEELFF. The CDR3 bases are TGTGCCAGCACCCCTCGAGACAGTCTAAACACCGAGGAGCTGTTTTTT.

This sequence joins TRBV2 and TRBJ2-1; no clear D gene. The CDR3 runs 15 residues. V lost 2 bases and J 0 bases, leaving 8 bases between the germline ends. CDR1 is SNHLY and CDR2 is FYNNEI in the germline V gene. CDR3 sequence: CASSELTASYNEQFF. CDR3 DNA: TGTGCCAGCAGTGAACTAACGGCCTCCTACAATGAGCAGTTCTTC.

The chain couples TRBV5-1 to TRBJ2-7, with a tentative D call TRBD2 (8 bases). The CDR3 covers 18 residues. Germline V gene data show CDR1 as SGHRS and CDR2 as YFSETQ. V was pared by 0 bases and J by 0 bases, with 19 bases between. The chain's CDR3 is CASSLGPGGSGNSYEQYF. DNA of the CDR3: TGCGCCAGCAGCTTGGGCCCAGGGGGTAGCGGGAACTCCTACGAGCAGTACTTC.

By its share, this clonotype is medium-sized (0.01 to 0.1%). The chain employs TRBV2 and TRBJ2-3, with D unresolved. V shed 7 bases and J shed 3 bases, with 5 bases lying between them. The germline CDR1 and CDR2 sequences are SNHLY and FYNNEI. This CDR3 contains 11 residues. CDR3 DNA sequence: TGTGCCAGCAAGAGGACAGATACGCAGTATTTT. As protein: CASKRTDTQYF.

Remarks on this clonotype: The junction differs from germline at one of its ends, possibly a read error. This chain joins TRBV5-4 and TRBJ2-1; D is possibly TRBD1 (5 bases). CDR1 is SGHNT, CDR2 YYREEE, per germline (reference sequence). This CDR3 is 12 amino acids long. DNA of the CDR3: TGTGCCAGCAGCACCGACAGTACGGAACAGTCCTTC. Translation: CASSTDSTEQSF.

This clonotype is labeled as medium-sized (0.01 to 0.1%). The chain has TRBV29-1 and TRBJ1-3; D is unclear. The CDR3 is 12 residues long. Looked up from germline, CDR1 is SQVTM and CDR2 is ANQGSEA. The V end lost 4 bases, the J end lost 0 bases, and 4 bases lay between the germline ends. CDR3 sequence: CSVVYSGNTIYF. The DNA of the CDR3 is TGCAGCGTTGTTTACTCTGGAAACACCATATATTTT.

This sequence joins TRBV2 and TRBJ2-7; weak D call: TRBD1 (6 bases). This CDR3 has 14 amino acids. The V gene lost 7 bases and the J gene lost 0 bases, with 13 bases spanning the gap. Per the germline V gene, CDR1 is SNHLY and CDR2 is FYNNEI. This CDR3 reads CASKGTQSSYEQYF. The CDR3 nucleotides are TGTGCCAGCAAGGGGACACAGAGCTCCTACGAGCAGTACTTC. Based on the CDR3 plus reference TRBV2 and TRBJ2-7, the full variable domain is EPEVTQTPSHQVTQMGQEVILRCVPISNHLYFYWYRQILGQKVEFLVSFYNNEISEKSEIFDDQFSVERPDGSNFTLKIRSTKLEDSAMYFCASKGTQSSYEQYFGPGTRLTVT.

This clonotype showed up many times. V gene TRBV5-1 combines with J gene TRBJ2-1; the D gene is possibly TRBD2 (6 bases). Germline-derived CDR1 and CDR2 are SGHRS and YFSETQ. V lost 6 bases and J 0 bases, leaving 10 bases between the germline ends. The CDR3 is 14 residues long. The CDR3 here is CASKNSGSYNEQFF. The CDR3 DNA reads as TGCGCCAGCAAAAATAGCGGCTCCTACAATGAGCAGTTCTTC.

By share, this clonotype counts as medium-sized. The rearrangement links TRBV19 to TRBJ2-1; 7 nucleotides agree with TRBD2. V lost 1 base and J lost 7; bases outside the gene matches: 7. The CDR3 runs to 15 residues. Germline CDR1 is LNHDA and CDR2 is SQIVND (reference sequence). The CDR3 loop is CASSIGGRRVNEQFF. Written as DNA, the CDR3 is TGTGCCAGTAGTATAGGCGGGAGACGGGTAAATGAGCAGTTCTTC.

In this sample, this clonotype turned up once. V is TRBV4-3 and J is TRBJ2-1, with D unclear. Trimming left V 0 bases short and J 4 bases short, with 13 bases between. The CDR3 is made up of 16 amino acids. Germline assignment: CDR1 LGHNA and CDR2 YSLEER. The CDR3 nucleotides read TGCGCCAGCAGCCAAGATGGGGTGGGCAGGTACAATGAGCAGTTCTTC. Its protein product is CASSQDGVGRYNEQFF.

In this sample, this clonotype turned up a few times. The CDR3 bases are TGTGCCAGCAGTTCCGACGGCTGGGAGCTGTTTTTT. It specifies CASSSDGWELFF. J is TRBJ2-2 and V is TRBV12-3 or TRBV12-4; D is undetermined. This CDR3 has 12 amino acids. V was trimmed by 4 bases and J by 9 bases, leaving 9 bases between them.

Many counts were recorded for this clonotype. V is TRBV7-8 and J is TRBJ2-1; perhaps TRBD1 as D (6 bases). CDR3 length: 14 residues. V dropped 3 bases and J dropped 9 bases, with 15 bases sitting between them. Germline V CDR1 and CDR2: SGHVS, FQNEAQ. As DNA, the CDR3 is TGTGCCAGCAGCTTCGCAACAGGGAAGGGTGAGCAGTTCTTC. Protein product: CASSFATGKGEQFF.

The chain couples TRBV12-3 or TRBV12-4 to TRBJ1-5; TRBD1 matches at 9 bases. CDR3 length: 16 residues. With V trimmed by 3 bases and J by 7 bases, 10 bases remained unmatched. Here the CDR3 reads CASSLFRDRVNQPQHF. CDR3 in DNA: TGTGCCAGCAGTTTGTTCCGGGACAGGGTGAACCAGCCCCAGCATTTT.